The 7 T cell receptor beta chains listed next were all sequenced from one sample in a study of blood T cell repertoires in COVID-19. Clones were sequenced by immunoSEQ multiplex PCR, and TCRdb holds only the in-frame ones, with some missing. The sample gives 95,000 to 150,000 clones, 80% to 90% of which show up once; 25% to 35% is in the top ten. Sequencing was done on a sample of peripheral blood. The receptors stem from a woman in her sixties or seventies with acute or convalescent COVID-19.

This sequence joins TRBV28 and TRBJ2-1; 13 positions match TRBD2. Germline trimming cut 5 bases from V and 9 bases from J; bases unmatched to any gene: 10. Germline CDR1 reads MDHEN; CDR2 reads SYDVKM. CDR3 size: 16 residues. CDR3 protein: CASSRPGTSGVGEQFF. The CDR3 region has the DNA TGTGCCAGCAGTCGCCCCGGGACTAGCGGGGTGGGTGAGCAGTTCTTC.

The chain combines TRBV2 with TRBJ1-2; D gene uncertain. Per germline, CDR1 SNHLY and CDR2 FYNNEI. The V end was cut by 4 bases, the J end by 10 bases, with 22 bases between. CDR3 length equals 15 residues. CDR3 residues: CASSVSSGSATPYTF. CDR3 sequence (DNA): TGTGCCAGCAGTGTCAGTTCGGGATCCGCTACCCCCTACACCTTC.

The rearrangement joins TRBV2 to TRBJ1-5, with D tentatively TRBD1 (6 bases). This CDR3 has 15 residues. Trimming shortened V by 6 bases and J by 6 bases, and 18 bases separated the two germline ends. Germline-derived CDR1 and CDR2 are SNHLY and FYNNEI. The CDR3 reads CASRVQGGGGQPQHF. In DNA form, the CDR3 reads TGTGCCAGCAGAGTCCAGGGAGGGGGGGGTCAGCCCCAGCATTTT.

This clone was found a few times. The chain's CDR3 is CASSPRLANTGELFF. CDR3 bases: TGTGCCAGCAGCCCTCGACTGGCGAACACCGGGGAGCTGTTTTTT. This rearrangement joins TRBV7-7 to TRBJ2-2; D uncertain. Germline assignment: CDR1 SSHAT and CDR2 FNYEAQ (reference sequence). The CDR3 contains 15 residues. V was cut by 5 bases and J by 0 bases, with 10 bases left in between.

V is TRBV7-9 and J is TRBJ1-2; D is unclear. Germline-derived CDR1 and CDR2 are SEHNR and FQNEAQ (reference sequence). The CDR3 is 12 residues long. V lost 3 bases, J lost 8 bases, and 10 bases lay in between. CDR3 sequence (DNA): TGTGCCAGCAGCTTGGAGGAAAGAGGCTACACCTTC. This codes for CASSLEERGYTF.

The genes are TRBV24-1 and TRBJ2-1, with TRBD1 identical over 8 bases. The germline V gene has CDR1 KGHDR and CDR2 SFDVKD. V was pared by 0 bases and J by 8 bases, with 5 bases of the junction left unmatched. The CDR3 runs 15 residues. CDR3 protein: CATSDLKTGDDEQFF. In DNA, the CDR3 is TGTGCCACCAGTGATTTGAAGACAGGGGACGATGAGCAGTTCTTC.

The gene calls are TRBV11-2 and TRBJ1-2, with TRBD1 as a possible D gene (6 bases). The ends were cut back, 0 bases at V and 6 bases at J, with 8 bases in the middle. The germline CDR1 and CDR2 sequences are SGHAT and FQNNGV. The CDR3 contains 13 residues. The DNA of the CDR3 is TGTGCCAGCAGCTTAGATGGGGGCGATGGCTACACCTTC. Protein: CASSLDGGDGYTF.